This T cell receptor beta chain is drawn from a study of CD4 T cells in relation to SARS-CoV-2 and coronaviruses. Before the COVID-19 pandemic, during about 2011-2019, CD4+ T cells were taken from unexposed donors. Isolation of CD4+ T cells took place after approximately 11 days in culture. The table came from immunoSEQ multiplex PCR; TCRdb's copy has only in-frame clones and leaves some out. The sample has some 15,000 clones; around 78% are singletons. The CDR3 has 15 residues. V lost 3 bases and J lost 4; bases outside the gene matches: 2. The germline CDR1 and CDR2 sequences are KGHSH and LQKENI. On this clone itself: The antigen is not known.

The chain combines TRBV18 with TRBJ2-6, with TRBD1 matching over 8 bases. The origin of this receptor is a human donor in good health. The sequenced sample consisted of CD4+ T cells from PBMCs, cultured in vitro. The CDR3 protein is CASSPQGAGANVLTF. The CDR3 coding sequence is TGTGCCAGCTCACCTCAGGGGGCAGGGGCCAACGTCCTGACTTTC.